Below, 24 T cell receptor beta chains from the same sample are listed, as sequenced in a study of human T cells and chemical hapten exposure. In TCRdb, the RACE reads were re-called with MiXCR into one record per CDR3 protein. There are about 80,000 distinct CDR3 sequences in the sample; 12% to 15% occur only once, and about 4.6% lies in the top ten. Time point of the sample: pre-sensitization, week 0. Sample treatment: therapeutic diphenylcyclopropenone sensitization with weekly scalp DPC. The starting material was whole blood, obtained in connection with sensitization to the hapten diphenylcyclopropenone (DPC). The source of these receptors is a woman aged 45 to 65 with alopecia areata. Some clones in this sample may be carry-over from other donors' samples.

There are a few counts of this clonotype. V usage is TRBV3-1 and J usage is TRBJ2-1, with TRBD1 as a possible D gene (6 bases). Deletions cut 3 bases from V and 7 bases from J, with 19 bases between. Germline V CDR1 and CDR2: LGHDT, YNNKEL (reference sequence). This CDR3 region has 16 residues. DNA of the CDR3: TGTGCCAGCAGCCAGAGGGGAACAGGGTCGAGGAATGAGCAGTTCTTC. Translated, it gives CASSQRGTGSRNEQFF.

This clonotype was observed a few times. The chain couples TRBV9 to TRBJ2-7, with a weak D call TRBD1 (5 bases). CDR3 length equals 14 residues. Trimming shortened V by 4 bases and J by 1 base, and 12 bases separated the two germline ends. Germline assignment: CDR1 SGDLS and CDR2 YYNGEE. This CDR3 is CASSLGHKSYEQYF. CDR3 sequence (DNA): TGTGCCAGCAGCCTTGGACACAAATCCTACGAGCAGTACTTC.

The J gene is TRBJ1-2, the V gene TRBV5-6; the match to TRBD1 covers 8 bases. CDR3 length: 16 amino acids. Germline lookup yields CDR1 SGHDT and CDR2 YYEEEE. The ends lost 4 bases at V and 0 bases at J; junction bases unmatched: 8. The CDR3 region has the DNA TGTGCCAGCAGCACCGCCAGGGGGCTTACTAACTATGGCTACACCTTC. Its protein product is CASSTARGLTNYGYTF.

On this clonotype: This clone may be a read error of a much larger clone one base away. This sequence joins TRBV5-1 and TRBJ2-1; 7 positions match TRBD2. Trimming at V came to 5 bases and at J to 4 bases, leaving 9 bases not matched to a gene. The CDR3 loop spans 15 amino acids. CDR1 SGHRS and CDR2 YFSETQ come from the germline V gene. CDR3 in amino acids: CASRPAGSGYNEQFF. The CDR3 DNA is TGCGCCAGCAGACCAGCGGGATCCGGGTACAATGAGCAGTTCTTC. The whole variable domain, filled in from reference TRBV5-1 and TRBJ2-1, reads KAGVTQTPRYLIKTRGQQVTLSCSPISGHRSVSWYQQTPGQGLQFLFEYFSETQRNKGNFPGRFSGRQFSNSRSEMNVSTLELGDSALYLCASRPAGSGYNEQFFGPGTRLTVL.

The chain's CDR3 is CSAMGGGYNSPLHF. For the CDR3, the DNA is TGCAGTGCTATGGGAGGGGGCTATAATTCACCCCTCCACTTT. V is TRBV20-1 and J is TRBJ1-6, with D possibly matching TRBD1 (6 bases). Germline V CDR1 and CDR2: DFQATT, SNEGSKA (reference sequence). V was cut by 4 bases and J by 3 bases, with 10 bases left in between. CDR3 length: 14 residues.

This clonotype was counted only a few times. The chain employs TRBV19 and TRBJ1-5, with 7 bases that match TRBD1. This CDR3 has 15 residues. Germline V gene lookup returns CDR1 LNHDA and CDR2 SQIVND (reference sequence). Losses at the gene ends were 10 bases for V and 0 bases for J; bases not matched to a gene: 9. The chain's CDR3 is CATREGAASNQPQHF. The CDR3 DNA is TGTGCCACCAGGGAGGGGGCTGCTAGCAATCAGCCCCAGCATTTT.

There are a few counts of this clonotype. V is TRBV27 and J is TRBJ1-5; the D is unclear. CDR3 size: 13 residues. CDR1 MNHEY and CDR2 SMNVEV come from the germline V gene (reference sequence). V lost 0 bases to trimming and J lost 2 bases, with 2 bases between them. CDR3 sequence (DNA): TGTGCCAGCAGTTTATCCCGCAATCAGCCCCAGCATTTT. Its translation is CASSLSRNQPQHF.

V is TRBV20-1 and J is TRBJ2-3, with D possibly TRBD2 on 6 matching bases. V was pared by 3 bases and J by 2 bases, with 12 bases between. The CDR3 is 14 amino acids. Germline CDR1 is DFQATT and CDR2 is SNEGSKA (reference sequence). The DNA of the CDR3 is TGCAGTGCTAGGGGGACTGGGGCCACAGATACGCAGTATTTT. Amino acids: CSARGTGATDTQYF.

This clonotype is a singleton in its sample. CDR3 nucleotide sequence: TGTGCCAGCAGTTTATTGTCCCCAACTGGAGATGGCTACACCTTC. Residues: CASSLLSPTGDGYTF. The chain has TRBV28 and TRBJ1-2; D is unclear. Germline loops: CDR1 MDHEN, CDR2 SYDVKM. The V end was cut by 1 base, the J end by 6 bases, with 15 bases between. This CDR3 region has 15 residues.

The CDR3 reads CASRRDRVLSGELFF. In nucleotides, the CDR3 is TGTGCCAGCAGGAGGGACAGGGTATTGTCCGGGGAGCTGTTTTTT. The chain recombines TRBV27 with TRBJ2-2; 9 nucleotides agree with TRBD1. V lost 6 bases and J lost 6; bases outside the gene matches: 8. This CDR3 has 15 amino acids. CDR1 is MNHEY, CDR2 SMNVEV, per germline (reference sequence).

This chain joins TRBV4-1 and TRBJ2-1; 9 nucleotides match TRBD2. The CDR3 is 16 amino acids. V lost 4 bases, J lost 5 bases, and 9 bases stayed unmatched. Per germline, CDR1 MGHRA and CDR2 YSYEKL. CDR3 coding DNA: TGCGCCAGCAGCCCTCAAGGGCTAGCGGGGAACAATGAGCAGTTCTTC. Translation gives CASSPQGLAGNNEQFF.

This clonotype was seen only a few times. This chain connects TRBV6-6 to TRBJ2-6; 8 bases fit TRBD1. The germline V gene has CDR1 MNHNY and CDR2 SVGAGI (reference sequence). The V segment lost 6 bases and the J segment 0 bases; nucleotides outside the gene matches: 7. The CDR3 has 17 amino acids. The CDR3 sequence: CASRRQGQSSGANVLTF. The CDR3, as DNA: TGTGCCAGCAGACGACAGGGGCAGAGCTCTGGGGCCAACGTCCTGACTTTC.

This clonotype occurred a few times. This chain joins TRBV28 and TRBJ2-1, with TRBD1 matching 8 bases. The ends lost 5 bases at V and 0 bases at J; junction bases unmatched: 3. Germline V gives CDR1 MDHEN, CDR2 SYDVKM. CDR3 size: 15 residues. The CDR3 reads CASSNRGSSYNEQFF. CDR3 nucleotide sequence: TGTGCCAGCAGTAACAGGGGGAGCTCCTACAATGAGCAGTTCTTC.

The chain recombines TRBV2 with TRBJ2-7; D ambiguous. The CDR3 covers 11 residues. Deletions cut 9 bases from V and 9 bases from J, with 15 bases between. The germline V gene encodes CDR1 SNHLY and CDR2 FYNNEI. The CDR3 reads CASEISTAQYF. In nucleotides, the CDR3 is TGTGCCAGTGAAATCTCTACGGCGCAGTACTTC. Using reference TRBV2 and TRBJ2-7 for the parts outside the CDR3, the full variable domain is EPEVTQTPSHQVTQMGQEVILRCVPISNHLYFYWYRQILGQKVEFLVSFYNNEISEKSEIFDDQFSVERPDGSNFTLKIRSTKLEDSAMYFCASEISTAQYFGPGTRLTVT.

The genes are TRBV28 and TRBJ2-7; D remains ambiguous. Per the germline V gene, CDR1 is MDHEN and CDR2 is SYDVKM. The CDR3 sequence is 11 residues long. V was shortened by 5 bases and J by 4 bases, with 6 bases between the two germline ends. The chain's CDR3 is CASSKKYEQYF. The DNA of the CDR3 is TGTGCCAGCAGTAAGAAATACGAGCAGTACTTC.

The gene calls are TRBV2 and TRBJ1-6; 10 nucleotides align to TRBD1. V dropped 8 bases and J dropped 8; count of bases not matched to a gene: 6. The CDR3 loop spans 14 amino acids. Germline V lookup: CDR1 SNHLY, CDR2 FYNNEI. DNA for the CDR3: TGTGCCAGCCGGGGGACAGGGGTACATTCACCCCTCCACTTT. This translates into CASRGTGVHSPLHF.

The chain has TRBV18 and TRBJ2-3; TRBD2 matches at 7 bases. V shed 3 bases, J shed 1 base, and the junction held 7 bases outside the gene matches. This CDR3 spans 16 amino acids. Germline-derived CDR1 and CDR2 are KGHSH and LQKENI. The CDR3 sequence is CASSPRRERGTDTQYF. In nucleotides, the CDR3 is TGTGCCAGCTCACCGCGGCGGGAGCGGGGCACAGATACGCAGTATTTT.

This chain links TRBV6-1 with TRBJ2-5, with D maybe TRBD2 (6 bases). Germline lookup yields CDR1 MNHNS and CDR2 SASEGT. The CDR3 contains 14 residues. V lost 2 bases and J 5 bases, leaving 12 bases between the germline ends. CDR3: CASSEMDRGETQYF. As DNA, the CDR3 is TGTGCCAGCAGTGAAATGGACCGGGGGGAGACCCAGTACTTC.

This clonotype has at least ten counts. This chain connects TRBV2 to TRBJ1-5, with 7 bases matching TRBD1. The germline V gene encodes CDR1 SNHLY and CDR2 FYNNEI. With 6 bases clipped from V and 8 bases from J, the junction kept 10 bases outside the gene matches. The CDR3 runs to 14 residues. The CDR3 region is CASRTPDRAEPQHF. The CDR3 DNA sequence: TGTGCCAGCAGAACCCCTGACAGGGCTGAGCCCCAGCATTTT.

A few counts support this clonotype. The J gene is TRBJ2-5, the V gene TRBV6-4; D not certain. There are 13 residues in the CDR3. Trimming stripped 5 bases from V and 4 bases from J, with 11 bases between. The germline V gene has CDR1 MRHNA and CDR2 SNTAGT. The CDR3 loop reads CASSPDWGETQYF. The CDR3 DNA is TGTGCCAGCAGTCCAGACTGGGGAGAGACCCAGTACTTC.

The genes are TRBV7-8 and TRBJ2-1; D is possibly TRBD2 (5 bases). The length of the CDR3 is 15 residues. Germline V CDR1 and CDR2: SGHVS, FQNEAQ. V gave up 0 bases and J gave up 3 bases, with 9 bases separating them. The CDR3, as DNA: TGTGCCAGCAGCTTAGCGCGCGGGCACTACAATGAGCAGTTCTTC. Translated, it gives CASSLARGHYNEQFF.

The chain couples TRBV29-1 to TRBJ2-2; D remains unclear. CDR1 and CDR2 from the germline V gene are SQVTM and ANQGSEA. This CDR3 has 12 amino acids. CDR3 nucleotides: TGCGGTTCGGTTTGGGACACCGGGGAGCTGTTTTTT. It encodes CGSVWDTGELFF.

This clonotype appeared a few times. The rearrangement uses TRBV6-2 or TRBV6-3 and TRBJ1-1; no reliable D call. V gave up 2 bases and J gave up 6 bases, with 10 bases separating them. Germline CDR1 reads MNHEY; CDR2 reads SVGEGT. The CDR3 loop spans 13 amino acids. CDR3 residues: CASSYGIPPEAFF. CDR3 DNA sequence: TGTGCCAGCAGTTACGGTATCCCCCCTGAAGCTTTCTTT.

This clonotype was recorded a few times. The chain has TRBV7-2 and TRBJ2-1, with D perhaps assigned TRBD1 or TRBD2 (5 bases each). Germline CDR1 is SGHTA and CDR2 is FQGNSA. Trimming shortened V by 5 bases and J by 0 bases, and 23 bases separated the two germline ends. The CDR3 consists of 19 residues. The CDR3 DNA is TGTGCCAGCAGCCCACTTAAAAGGGGTCTAGCCCACTCCTACAATGAGCAGTTCTTC. Its translation: CASSPLKRGLAHSYNEQFF. The full variable domain, completed using reference TRBV7-2 and TRBJ2-1, is GAGVSQSPSNKVTEKGKDVELRCDPISGHTALYWYRQSLGQGLEFLIYFQGNSAPDKSGLPSDRFSAERTGGSVSTLTIQRTQQEDSAVYLCASSPLKRGLAHSYNEQFFGPGTRLTVL.